These 21 T cell receptor beta chains were all obtained from the same sample, sequenced in a study of regulatory T cells in long-lasting Graves disease. This sample's time point: newly diagnosed GD, antithyroid drugs for less than 3 months. PBMC RNA was the source of the TCR library. With iRepertoire HTBI primers and Arm-PCR of CDR3 regions, TCR beta libraries were built. Each CDR3 protein is one row after TCRdb ran MiXCR on the multiplex PCR reads. The repertoire includes about 500,000 distinct CDR3 sequences, roughly 15% of them detected once, and 12% sits in the top ten. The data were also submitted as part of a second study, on T cells in Graves' hyperthyroidism and ophthalmopathy.

The starting material was peripheral blood mononuclear cells (PBMCs), obtained at new diagnosis, from a patient treated with antithyroid drugs. The receptors originated from a man aged 35 to 55 with Graves disease.

The chain joins TRBV11-2 to TRBJ2-2; D gene ambiguous. Deletions cut 0 bases from V and 8 bases from J, with 7 bases between. The CDR3 has 13 residues. Per germline, CDR1 SGHAT and CDR2 FQNNGV. For the CDR3, the DNA is TGTGCCAGCAGCTTAGAGCTCACGGGGGAGCTGTTTTTT. It translates to CASSLELTGELFF.

This clonotype was recorded at least ten times. J is TRBJ2-2 and V is TRBV5-1; TRBD2 might be the D (6 bases). The CDR3 has 16 residues. The V end lost 0 bases, the J end lost 4 bases, and 13 bases lay between the germline ends. Per the germline V gene, CDR1 is SGHRS and CDR2 is YFSETQ. In DNA form, the CDR3 reads TGCGCCAGCAGCTTGGCCGAGCGGGCGGGCACCGGGGAGCTGTTTTTT. Its protein is CASSLAERAGTGELFF.

The sample holds many counts of this clonotype. This sequence joins TRBV3-1 and TRBJ1-6; no clear D gene. CDR1 is LGHDT, CDR2 YNNKEL, per germline (reference sequence). The V gene lost 4 bases and the J gene lost 0 bases, with 19 bases spanning the gap. The CDR3 covers 19 residues. CDR3 region: CASSRFMAGRSSYNSPLHF. The CDR3 region has the DNA TGTGCCAGCAGCCGTTTCATGGCCGGACGGAGCTCCTATAATTCACCCCTCCACTTT.

This chain joins TRBV19 and TRBJ2-1, with 7 bases matching TRBD2. After removal of 5 bases from V and 2 bases from J, the junction contained 6 bases not matched to a gene. Looked up from germline, CDR1 is LNHDA and CDR2 is SQIVND (reference sequence). This CDR3 comprises 15 residues. The CDR3 region is CASSVASGPYNEQFF. CDR3 sequence (DNA): TGTGCCAGTAGTGTTGCTAGCGGACCCTACAATGAGCAGTTCTTC.

This clonotype was detected ten times or more. This chain links TRBV3-1 with TRBJ1-3; D possibly corresponds to TRBD1 (6 bases). The germline gives CDR1 LGHDT, CDR2 YNNKEL (reference sequence). CDR3 length: 17 residues. The V and J ends lost 4 bases and 0 bases respectively, with 16 bases between them. The CDR3 reads CASSPYPDRFSGNTIYF. In nucleotides, the CDR3 is TGTGCCAGCAGCCCTTACCCAGACAGGTTCTCTGGAAACACCATATATTTT.

This clonotype was recorded a few times. The CDR3 nucleotides read TGCAGCGTTGCCCCGTTAACTAACTCTGAAGCTTTCTTT. Its protein product is CSVAPLTNSEAFF. The chain uses TRBV29-1 and TRBJ1-1; no definite D call. V was pared by 4 bases and J by 6 bases, with 15 bases between. The germline gives CDR1 SQVTM, CDR2 ANQGSEA. CDR3 size: 13 residues.

This clonotype occurred many times. The V gene is TRBV12-3 or TRBV12-4, the J gene TRBJ2-2; D uncertain. V was pared by 6 bases and J by 7 bases, with 9 bases between. The CDR3 spans 12 residues. The CDR3 DNA reads TGTGCCAGCAGACCCACCCTCGGGGAGCTGTTTTTT. The encoded protein is CASRPTLGELFF.

This clonotype has at least ten counts. The chain employs TRBV3-1 and TRBJ1-2; no clear D gene. V was shortened by 0 bases and J by 7 bases, with 6 bases between the two germline ends. This CDR3 comprises 12 residues. CDR1 and CDR2 (germline): LGHDT, YNNKEL (reference sequence). The CDR3 here is CASSQDPGGYTF. CDR3 DNA: TGTGCCAGCAGCCAAGATCCCGGTGGCTACACCTTC.

This chain connects TRBV25-1 to TRBJ2-1; D is unclear. CDR1 MGHDK and CDR2 SYGVNS come from the germline V gene. CDR3 length: 11 residues. Trimming pared 2 bases from V and 7 bases from J, leaving 3 bases between. CDR3 DNA sequence: TGTGCCAGCAGTGAAGGTAATGAGCAGTTCTTC. Residues: CASSEGNEQFF.

This clonotype has at least ten counts. This chain joins TRBV2 and TRBJ2-7; TRBD2 matches at 7 bases. CDR1 and CDR2 from the germline V gene are SNHLY and FYNNEI. The CDR3 has 14 residues. After removal of 6 bases from V and 0 bases from J, the junction contained 5 bases not matched to a gene. The CDR3 loop reads CASRWLADSYEQYF. CDR3 DNA sequence: TGTGCCAGCAGATGGCTAGCGGACTCCTACGAGCAGTACTTC.

The chain employs TRBV2 and TRBJ2-5; no clear D. The germline CDR1 and CDR2 sequences are SNHLY and FYNNEI. The CDR3 length is 15 residues. Trimming left V 7 bases short and J 2 bases short, with 17 bases between. Written as DNA, the CDR3 is TGTGCCAGCACGGAAACGTACAGCTCTCAAGAGACCCAGTACTTC. It specifies CASTETYSSQETQYF.

This clonotype occurred many times. The V call is TRBV2, the J call TRBJ2-1; tentatively, D is TRBD2 (5 bases). V was clipped by 7 bases and J by 7 bases, with 14 bases between them. The CDR3 spans 13 residues. Looked up from germline, CDR1 is SNHLY and CDR2 is FYNNEI. CDR3 nucleotide sequence: TGTGCCAGCAATAACGGGATCAATAATGAGCAGTTCTTC. It specifies CASNNGINNEQFF.

This clonotype was recorded many times. This sequence joins TRBV2 and TRBJ2-2; a weak D match, TRBD1 (6 bases). With 8 bases removed from V and 4 bases from J, the gap between germline ends came to 14 bases. This CDR3 spans 14 amino acids. CDR1 and CDR2 from the germline V gene are SNHLY and FYNNEI. CDR3 protein: CASLPGTRTGELFF. The CDR3 coding sequence is TGTGCCAGCCTACCCGGGACACGCACCGGGGAGCTGTTTTTT. The variable domain in full, completed from reference TRBV2 and TRBJ2-2, reads EPEVTQTPSHQVTQMGQEVILRCVPISNHLYFYWYRQILGQKVEFLVSFYNNEISEKSEIFDDQFSVERPDGSNFTLKIRSTKLEDSAMYFCASLPGTRTGELFFGEGSRLTVL.

This clonotype has ten or more counts. J is TRBJ2-1 and V is TRBV20-1; 9 bases fit TRBD2. The CDR3 is made up of 16 amino acids. V shed 0 bases and J 9 bases; nucleotides not matched to a gene: 12. Germline CDR1 DFQATT, CDR2 SNEGSKA (reference sequence). The CDR3 bases are TGCAGTGCTAGAGATTCGAGCGGGAGGAGATTTCGTGAGCAGTTCTTC. Translated: CSARDSSGRRFREQFF.

The rearrangement uses TRBV29-1 and TRBJ2-5; TRBD1 matches 10 bases. The junction had 9 bases not matched to a gene; V was cut back by 0 bases and J by 5 bases. CDR1 and CDR2 from the germline V gene are SQVTM and ANQGSEA. The CDR3 runs to 16 residues. CDR3 DNA: TGCAGCGTTGAAGATGGACGGGACAGGGGATTGGAGACCCAGTACTTC. As protein: CSVEDGRDRGLETQYF.

The CDR3 region has the DNA TGCGCCAGCAGCATACAGGGGTCGAGAGGCTACACCTTC. It is translated as CASSIQGSRGYTF. This chain links TRBV5-1 with TRBJ1-2; 7 bases align to TRBD1. After removal of 4 bases from V and 8 bases from J, the junction contained 8 bases not matched to a gene. The germline V gene has CDR1 SGHRS and CDR2 YFSETQ. The CDR3 sequence is 13 residues long.

This clonotype came up many times. The chain employs TRBV15 and TRBJ2-1, with TRBD2 matching 14 bases. V lost 0 bases to trimming and J lost 7 bases; unmatched junction nucleotides: 8. Germline assignment: CDR1 LNHNV and CDR2 YYDKDF (reference sequence). The CDR3 runs to 18 residues. CDR3 sequence (DNA): TGTGCCACCAGCAGAGACAAACCCGGGACTAGCGGGAGAAATGAGCAGTTCTTC. Its translation: CATSRDKPGTSGRNEQFF.

There are many counts of this clonotype. The chain has TRBV28 and TRBJ2-3; 13 positions match TRBD2. This CDR3 has 18 residues. CDR1 and CDR2 from the germline V gene are MDHEN and SYDVKM. V dropped 5 bases and J dropped 6; count of bases not matched to a gene: 14. The CDR3 reads CASSRRTSGSSRMDTQYF. CDR3 DNA: TGTGCCAGCAGTCGGCGGACTAGCGGGAGTTCGCGTATGGATACGCAGTATTTT.

The chain has TRBV24-1 and TRBJ2-2, with TRBD2 matching 12 bases. V was clipped by 5 bases and J by 4 bases; unmatched bases: 16. Germline CDR1 KGHDR, CDR2 SFDVKD. This CDR3 has 20 residues. The CDR3 here is CATSGTRTSSGRAGTGELFF. Written as DNA, the CDR3 is TGTGCCACCAGTGGGACCAGGACATCTAGCGGGAGGGCCGGCACCGGGGAGCTGTTTTTT.

This clonotype was counted at least ten times. The junction departs from the called germline gene at one end, perhaps through a read error. The V and J genes are TRBV10-3 and TRBJ1-1; unclear D gene. Germline CDR1 is ENHRY and CDR2 is SYGVKD. The CDR3 totals 13 residues. The CDR3 nucleotides read TGTGCCATCGGTGAGGGAGGGTACACTGAAGCTTTCTTT. Encoded protein: CAIGEGGYTEAFF.

This clonotype has ten or more counts. The rearrangement links TRBV12-3 or TRBV12-4 to TRBJ2-7, with 8 bases fitting TRBD1. Losses at the gene ends were 6 bases for V and 5 bases for J; bases not matched to a gene: 15. The CDR3 sequence is 16 residues long. For the CDR3, the DNA is TGTGCCAGCAGCCGGCATTCGCAGGGGGCGCGCAACGAGCAGTACTTC. Amino acids: CASSRHSQGARNEQYF.